The source of this T cell receptor (beta chain) is a study of technical replicates of blood from a handful of donors. This clone turned up a few times. Generated by immunoSEQ multiplex PCR, the TCRdb table keeps only in-frame clones and is missing some. Here the sample spans about 70,000 clones, around 95% being singletons. The J segment lost 3 bases and the V segment lost 4 bases, leaving 10 bases of the junction unmatched. Looked up from germline, CDR1 is KGHSH and CDR2 is LQKENI. CDR3 length equals 16 residues. V is TRBV18 and J is TRBJ2-7; TRBD2 aligns across 9 bases. The sample comprised T cells isolated from PBMCs. This sequence was found in a human donor in good health. The CDR3, as DNA: TGTGCCAGCTCACACGCGACTAGCGGAGCTTTCTACGAGCAGTACTTC. As protein: CASSHATSGAFYEQYF.